This T cell receptor (beta chain) was identified in a study of T cell repertoires in cytomegalovirus infection. Across the whole study: TCR beta signatures that were public indicated CMV infection and matching HLA type. Findings of the study overall: Cumulative public TCR beta family frequency identified carriers of CMV plus the relevant HLA. In two of eight donors, the top clonotype was HLA-C-restricted CMV-specific.

TCRdb re-called the reads with MiXCR, one entry per CDR3 protein. The sample has about 450,000 distinct CDR3 sequences; around 32% are singletons. V lost 5 bases to trimming and J lost 1 base; unmatched junction nucleotides: 8. Per germline, CDR1 SGHTA and CDR2 FQGNSA. CDR3 size: 16 residues. Concerning this clonotype itself: The antigen remains unidentified.

The sequencing sample was made of PBMCs. The origin of this receptor is a human donor in good health (CMV status not recorded). Some clones in this sample may be carry-over from other donors' samples. This chain links TRBV7-2 with TRBJ2-5, with 9 positions matching TRBD2. The CDR3 DNA is TGTGCCAGCAGCCCCTGGCAGGGACTAGCCCAAGAGACCCAGTACTTC. Its protein product is CASSPWQGLAQETQYF.